This TCR beta chain was obtained from a study of T cells after posttransplantation cyclophosphamide. This clone was seen ten or more times. V dropped 5 bases and J dropped 2; count of bases not matched to a gene: 9. The CDR3 is made up of 17 amino acids. The germline V gene encodes CDR1 SGHVS and CDR2 FNYEAQ. Method: immunoSEQ multiplex PCR; TCRdb's copy keeps in-frame clones and lacks some. The specimen gives some 11,000 clones without singletons; the ten biggest hold approximately 15%. A marrow graft followed busulfan-fludarabine conditioning, with cyclophosphamide on days +3 and +4. This specimen consisted of PBMCs, obtained after allogeneic stem cell transplant with posttransplant cyclophosphamide. The J gene is TRBJ2-1, the V gene TRBV7-6; 10 bases are shared with TRBD2. This clonotype was obtained from a female patient aged 40-50 years who received an allogeneic stem cell transplant from a related donor, was CMV-positive, and had no GVHD. Some T cells here may be from the graft donor. CDR3 sequence reads: CASSLFRSGRPYNEQFF. CDR3 DNA sequence: TGTGCCAGCAGCCTCTTTCGTAGCGGGAGGCCCTACAATGAGCAGTTCTTC.